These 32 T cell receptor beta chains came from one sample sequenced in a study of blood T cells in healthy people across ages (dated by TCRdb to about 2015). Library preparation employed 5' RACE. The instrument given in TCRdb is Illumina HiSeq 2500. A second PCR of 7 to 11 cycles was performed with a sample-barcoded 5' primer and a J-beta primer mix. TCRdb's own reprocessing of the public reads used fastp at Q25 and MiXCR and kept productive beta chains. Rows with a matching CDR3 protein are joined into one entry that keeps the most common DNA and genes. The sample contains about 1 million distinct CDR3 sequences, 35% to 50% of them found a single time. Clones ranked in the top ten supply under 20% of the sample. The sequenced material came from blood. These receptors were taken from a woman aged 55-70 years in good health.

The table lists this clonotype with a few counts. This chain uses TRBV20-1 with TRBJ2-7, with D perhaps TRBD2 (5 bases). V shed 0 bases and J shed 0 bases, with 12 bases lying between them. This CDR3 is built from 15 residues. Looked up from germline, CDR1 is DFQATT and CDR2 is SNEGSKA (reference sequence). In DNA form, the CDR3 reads TGCAGTGCTAGAGATGATACGGGGAGCTCCTACGAGCAGTACTTC. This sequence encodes CSARDDTGSSYEQYF.

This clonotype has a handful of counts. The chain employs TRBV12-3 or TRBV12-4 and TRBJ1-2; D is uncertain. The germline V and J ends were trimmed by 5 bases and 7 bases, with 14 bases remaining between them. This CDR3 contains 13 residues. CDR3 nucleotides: TGTGCCAGCAGTGTATTGGCAGAAAGTGGCTACACCTTC. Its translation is CASSVLAESGYTF.

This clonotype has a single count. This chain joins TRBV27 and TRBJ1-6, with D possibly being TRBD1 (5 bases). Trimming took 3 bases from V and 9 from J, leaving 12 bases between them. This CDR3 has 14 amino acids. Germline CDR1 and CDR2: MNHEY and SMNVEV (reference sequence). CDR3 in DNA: TGTGCCAGCAGTTTTGTCACAGGATCTTCACCCCTCCACTTT. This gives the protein CASSFVTGSSPLHF.

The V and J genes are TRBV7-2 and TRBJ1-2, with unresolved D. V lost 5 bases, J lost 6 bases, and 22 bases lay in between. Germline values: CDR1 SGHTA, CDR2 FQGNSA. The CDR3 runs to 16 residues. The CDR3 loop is CASSLGLITVSHGYTF. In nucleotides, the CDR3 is TGTGCCAGCAGCCTAGGACTTATAACAGTATCTCATGGCTACACCTTC.

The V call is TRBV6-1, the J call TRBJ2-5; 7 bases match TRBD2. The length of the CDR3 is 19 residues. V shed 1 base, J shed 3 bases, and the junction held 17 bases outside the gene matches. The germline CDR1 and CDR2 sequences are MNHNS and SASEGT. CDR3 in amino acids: CASSEDPEGLLGREETQYF. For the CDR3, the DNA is TGTGCCAGCAGTGAAGACCCAGAGGGCTTGCTGGGGAGGGAAGAGACCCAGTACTTC.

The CDR3 sequence is CSVDPRTDVREAFF. The CDR3 nucleotides are TGCAGCGTTGACCCACGCACCGACGTTCGTGAAGCTTTCTTT. J is TRBJ1-1 and V is TRBV29-1; D unclear. This CDR3 has 14 residues. The V and J ends lost 3 bases and 7 bases respectively, with 18 bases between them. Germline CDR1 and CDR2: SQVTM and ANQGSEA.

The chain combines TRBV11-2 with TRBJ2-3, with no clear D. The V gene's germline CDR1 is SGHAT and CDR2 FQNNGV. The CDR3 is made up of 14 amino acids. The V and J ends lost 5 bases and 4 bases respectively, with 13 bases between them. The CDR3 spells CASSLGKIADTQYF. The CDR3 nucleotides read TGTGCCAGCAGCCTCGGAAAAATCGCAGATACGCAGTATTTT.

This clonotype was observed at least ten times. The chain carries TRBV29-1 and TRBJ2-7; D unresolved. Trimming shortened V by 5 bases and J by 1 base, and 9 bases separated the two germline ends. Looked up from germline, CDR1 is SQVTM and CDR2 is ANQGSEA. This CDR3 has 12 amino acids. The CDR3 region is CSVIDGSYEQYF. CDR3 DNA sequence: TGCAGCGTTATAGACGGTTCCTACGAGCAGTACTTC.

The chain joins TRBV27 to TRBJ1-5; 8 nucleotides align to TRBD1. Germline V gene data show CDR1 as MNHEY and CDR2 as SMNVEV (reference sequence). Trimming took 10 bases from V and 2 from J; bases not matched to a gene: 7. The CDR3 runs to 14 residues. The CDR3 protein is CATGTGGRNQPQHF. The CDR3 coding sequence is TGTGCCACCGGTACAGGGGGTCGCAATCAGCCCCAGCATTTT.

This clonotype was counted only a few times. The CDR3 bases are TGTGCCAGCAGCCAAGCGGGCCTTAGCACAGATACGCAGTATTTT. Its protein product is CASSQAGLSTDTQYF. The V call is TRBV3-1, the J call TRBJ2-3, with unresolved D. Germline-derived CDR1 and CDR2 are LGHDT and YNNKEL (reference sequence). The CDR3 runs 15 residues. Trimming took 1 base from V and 0 from J, leaving 8 bases between them.

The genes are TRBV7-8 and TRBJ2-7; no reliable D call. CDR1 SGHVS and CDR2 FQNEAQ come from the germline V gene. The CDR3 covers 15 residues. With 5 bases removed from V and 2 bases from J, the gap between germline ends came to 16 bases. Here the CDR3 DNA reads TGTGCCAGCAGCCTGAACAGCTTCCGAGCCTACGAGCAGTACTTC. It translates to CASSLNSFRAYEQYF.

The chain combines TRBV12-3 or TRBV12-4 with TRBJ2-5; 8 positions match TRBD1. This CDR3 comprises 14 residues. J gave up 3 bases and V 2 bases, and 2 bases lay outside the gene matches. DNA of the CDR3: TGTGCCAGCAGTTTATACAGGGGGAAAGAGACCCAGTACTTC. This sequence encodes CASSLYRGKETQYF.

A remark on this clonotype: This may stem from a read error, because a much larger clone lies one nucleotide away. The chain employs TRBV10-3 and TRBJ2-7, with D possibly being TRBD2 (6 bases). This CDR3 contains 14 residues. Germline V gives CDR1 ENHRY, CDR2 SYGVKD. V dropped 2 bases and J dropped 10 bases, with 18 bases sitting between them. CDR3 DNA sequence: TGTGCCATCAGTGAGCCGTCACCACCTAGCGCCCAGTACTTC. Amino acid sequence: CAISEPSPPSAQYF.

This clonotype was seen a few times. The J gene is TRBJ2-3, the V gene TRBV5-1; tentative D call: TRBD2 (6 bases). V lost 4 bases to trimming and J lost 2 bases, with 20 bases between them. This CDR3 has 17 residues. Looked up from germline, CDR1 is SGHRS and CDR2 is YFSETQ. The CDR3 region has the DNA TGCGCCAGCAGCGGGGGGATGGTCGGCGGGTTCACAGATACGCAGTATTTT. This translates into CASSGGMVGGFTDTQYF.

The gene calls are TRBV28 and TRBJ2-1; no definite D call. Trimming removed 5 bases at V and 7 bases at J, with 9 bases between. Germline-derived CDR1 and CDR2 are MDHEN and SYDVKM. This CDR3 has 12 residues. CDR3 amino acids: CASSEQWNEQFF. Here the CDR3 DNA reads TGTGCCAGCAGTGAACAGTGGAATGAGCAGTTCTTC.

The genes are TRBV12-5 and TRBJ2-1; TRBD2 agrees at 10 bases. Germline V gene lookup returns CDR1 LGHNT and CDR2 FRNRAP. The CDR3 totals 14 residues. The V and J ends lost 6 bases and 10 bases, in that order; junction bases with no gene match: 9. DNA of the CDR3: TGTGCTAGTGGCTACCAGGGACTAGCGTTAGAGCAGTTCTTC. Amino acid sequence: CASGYQGLALEQFF.

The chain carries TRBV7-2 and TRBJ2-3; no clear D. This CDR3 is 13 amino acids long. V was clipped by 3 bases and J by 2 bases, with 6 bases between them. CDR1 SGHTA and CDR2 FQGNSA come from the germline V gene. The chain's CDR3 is CASSFALTDTQYF. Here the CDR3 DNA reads TGTGCCAGCAGCTTTGCACTCACAGATACGCAGTATTTT.

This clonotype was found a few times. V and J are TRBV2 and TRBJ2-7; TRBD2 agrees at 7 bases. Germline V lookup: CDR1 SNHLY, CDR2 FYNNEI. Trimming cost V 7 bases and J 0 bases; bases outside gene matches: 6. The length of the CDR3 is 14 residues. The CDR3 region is CASNRDYSSYEQYF. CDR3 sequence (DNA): TGTGCCAGCAACCGGGACTATAGCTCCTACGAGCAGTACTTC.

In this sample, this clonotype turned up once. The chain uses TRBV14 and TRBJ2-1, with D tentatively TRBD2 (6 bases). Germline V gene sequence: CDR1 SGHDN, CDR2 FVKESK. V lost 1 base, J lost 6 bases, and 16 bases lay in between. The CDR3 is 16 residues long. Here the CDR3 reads CASSQVAGSSTNEQFF. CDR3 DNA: TGTGCCAGCAGCCAAGTAGCCGGGAGCTCGACCAATGAGCAGTTCTTC.

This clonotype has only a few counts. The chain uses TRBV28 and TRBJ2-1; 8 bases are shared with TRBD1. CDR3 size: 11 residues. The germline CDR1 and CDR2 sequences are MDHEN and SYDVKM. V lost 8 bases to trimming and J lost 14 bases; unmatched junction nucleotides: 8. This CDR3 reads CASLSTTGEFF. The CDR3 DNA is TGTGCCAGCCTTTCTACGACAGGGGAGTTCTTC.

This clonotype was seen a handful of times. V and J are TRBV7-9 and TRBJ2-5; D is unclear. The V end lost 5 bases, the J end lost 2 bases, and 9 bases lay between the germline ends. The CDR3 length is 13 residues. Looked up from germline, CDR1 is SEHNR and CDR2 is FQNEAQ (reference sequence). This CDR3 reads CASSPSEQETQYF. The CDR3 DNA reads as TGTGCCAGCAGCCCTTCGGAGCAAGAGACCCAGTACTTC.

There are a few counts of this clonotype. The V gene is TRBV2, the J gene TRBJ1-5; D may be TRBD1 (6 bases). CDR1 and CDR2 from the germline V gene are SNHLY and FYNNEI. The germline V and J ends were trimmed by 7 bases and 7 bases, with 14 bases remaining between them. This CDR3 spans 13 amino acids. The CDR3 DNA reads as TGTGCCAGCAAGGGGGGGCTAGCGCAGCCCCAGCATTTT. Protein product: CASKGGLAQPQHF.

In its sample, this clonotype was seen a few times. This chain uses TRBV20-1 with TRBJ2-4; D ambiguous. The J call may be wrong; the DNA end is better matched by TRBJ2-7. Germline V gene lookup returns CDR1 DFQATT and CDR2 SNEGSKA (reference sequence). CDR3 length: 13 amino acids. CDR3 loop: CSAFSPETYEQYF. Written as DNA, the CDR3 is TGCAGTGCTTTTAGCCCTGAAACCTACGAGCAGTACTTC.

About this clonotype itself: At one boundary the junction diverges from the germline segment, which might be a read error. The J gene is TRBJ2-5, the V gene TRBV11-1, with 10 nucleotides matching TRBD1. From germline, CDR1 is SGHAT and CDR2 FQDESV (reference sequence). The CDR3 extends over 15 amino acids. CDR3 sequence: CTSSPPGQGEGTQYF. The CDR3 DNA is TGTACCAGCAGCCCCCCCGGACAGGGGGAAGGGACCCAGTACTTC.

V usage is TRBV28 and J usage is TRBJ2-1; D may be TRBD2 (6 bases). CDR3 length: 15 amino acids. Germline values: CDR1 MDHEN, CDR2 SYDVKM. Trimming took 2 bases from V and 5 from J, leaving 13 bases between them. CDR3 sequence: CASSLVAGSHNEQFF. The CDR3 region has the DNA TGTGCCAGCAGTTTAGTCGCGGGAAGCCACAATGAGCAGTTCTTC.

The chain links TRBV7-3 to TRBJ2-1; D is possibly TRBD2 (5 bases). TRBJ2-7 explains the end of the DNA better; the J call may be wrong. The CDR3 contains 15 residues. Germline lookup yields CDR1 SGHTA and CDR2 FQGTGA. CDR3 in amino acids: CASSRRAGPYNEQYF. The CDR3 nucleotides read TGTGCCAGCAGCCGCCGGGCGGGTCCTTACAATGAGCAGTACTTC.

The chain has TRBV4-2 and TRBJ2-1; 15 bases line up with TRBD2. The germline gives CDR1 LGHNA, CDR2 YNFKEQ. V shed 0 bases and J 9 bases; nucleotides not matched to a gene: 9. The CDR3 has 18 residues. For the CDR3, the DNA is TGTGCCAGCAGCCAAGAAACGAGGACTAGCGGGAGGGGTGGTGAGCAGTTCTTC. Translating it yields CASSQETRTSGRGGEQFF.

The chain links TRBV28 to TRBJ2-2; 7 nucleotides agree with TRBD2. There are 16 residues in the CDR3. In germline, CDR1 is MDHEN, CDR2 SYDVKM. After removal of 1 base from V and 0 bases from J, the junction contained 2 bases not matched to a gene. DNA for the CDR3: TGTGCCAGCAGTTTATCAGGACTAGCGAACACCGGGGAGCTGTTTTTT. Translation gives CASSLSGLANTGELFF. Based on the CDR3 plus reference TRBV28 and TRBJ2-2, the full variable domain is DVKVTQSSRYLVKRTGEKVFLECVQDMDHENMFWYRQDPGLGLRLIYFSYDVKMKEKGDIPEGYSVSREKKERFSLILESASTNQTSMYLCASSLSGLANTGELFFGEGSRLTVL.

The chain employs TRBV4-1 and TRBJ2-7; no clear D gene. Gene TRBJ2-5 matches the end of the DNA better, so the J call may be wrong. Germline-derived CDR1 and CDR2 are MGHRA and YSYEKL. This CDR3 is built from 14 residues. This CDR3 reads CASSQGPSRETQYF. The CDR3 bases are TGCGCCAGCAGCCAAGGCCCCTCCCGGGAGACCCAGTACTTC.

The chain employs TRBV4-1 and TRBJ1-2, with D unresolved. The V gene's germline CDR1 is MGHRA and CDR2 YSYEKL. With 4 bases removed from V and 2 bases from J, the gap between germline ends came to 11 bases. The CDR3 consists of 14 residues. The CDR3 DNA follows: TGCGCCAGCAGCCTTACGGGAATCAACTATGGCTACACCTTC. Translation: CASSLTGINYGYTF.

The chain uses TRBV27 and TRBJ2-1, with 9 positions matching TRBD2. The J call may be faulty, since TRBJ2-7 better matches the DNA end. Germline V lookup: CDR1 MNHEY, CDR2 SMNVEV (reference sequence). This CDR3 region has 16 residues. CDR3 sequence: CASSKSGTSSYNEQYF. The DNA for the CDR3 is TGTGCCAGCAGCAAATCCGGGACTAGCTCCTACAATGAGCAGTACTTC.

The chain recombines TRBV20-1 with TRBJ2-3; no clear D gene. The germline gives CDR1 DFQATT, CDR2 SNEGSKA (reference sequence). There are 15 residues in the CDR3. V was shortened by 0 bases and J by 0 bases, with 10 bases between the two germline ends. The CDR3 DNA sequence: TGCAGTGCTAGAGAAGACCCACGGAGCACAGATACGCAGTATTTT. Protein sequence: CSAREDPRSTDTQYF.